These 23 T cell receptor beta chains were all obtained from the same sample, sequenced in a study of circulating CD8 cells and anti-PD-1 response in melanoma. Live CD3+CD8+TCRalphabeta+ cells were sorted into four subsets by PD-1 and/or TIGIT. The QIAseq Immune Repertoire TCR panel built the libraries from roughly 15 ng of total RNA. TCRdb re-analysed the reads in MiXCR, keeping a single row per CDR3 protein. The sample gives fewer than 250 distinct CDR3 sequences, 9% of which show up once; 68% is in the top ten. This material consisted of CD8+ T cells from PBMCs, taken at baseline or after one month of anti-PD-1 therapy (not recorded which). The receptors here all came from a human donor with melanoma.

By frequency in the sample, this clonotype is large. The chain couples TRBV5-4 to TRBJ2-3; D possibly corresponds to TRBD2 (5 bases). Germline V gene lookup returns CDR1 SGHNT and CDR2 YYREEE (reference sequence). The CDR3 is made up of 15 amino acids. V dropped 0 bases and J dropped 0 bases, with 8 bases sitting between them. CDR3 DNA sequence: TGTGCCAGCAGCTTGGGCCGGACTAGCACAGATACGCAGTATTTT. Protein: CASSLGRTSTDTQYF.

This clonotype is termed large. J is TRBJ2-3 and V is TRBV9; D unresolved. CDR1 is SGDLS, CDR2 YYNGEE, per germline. Trimming cost V 3 bases and J 6 bases, with 20 bases left between them. The CDR3 consists of 16 residues. CDR3 nucleotide sequence: TGTGCCAGCAGCGCCGCAGGAGTCCGCCCGGGCGATACGCAGTATTTT. Protein: CASSAAGVRPGDTQYF.

Sample share makes this clonotype large (0.1 to 1%). The J gene is TRBJ1-2, the V gene TRBV4-3; D gene ambiguous. The CDR3 totals 11 residues. Germline CDR1 and CDR2: LGHNA and YSLEER. Trimming removed 0 bases from V and 8 bases from J, with 4 bases in between. Here the CDR3 reads CASSQDGGYTF. The DNA for the CDR3 is TGCGCCAGCAGCCAAGATGGAGGCTACACCTTC.

This clonotype is termed large. The chain links TRBV28 to TRBJ2-3, with TRBD2 identical over 10 bases. Germline V gene data show CDR1 as MDHEN and CDR2 as SYDVKM. After removal of 5 bases from V and 1 base from J, the junction contained 3 bases not matched to a gene. The CDR3 covers 15 residues. The CDR3 region has the DNA TGTGCCAGCAGTCTGCTAGCGGGGGGCACAGATACGCAGTATTTT. Amino acids: CASSLLAGGTDTQYF.

This clonotype has only one observation. The V and J genes are TRBV28 and TRBJ2-1, with 8 bases lining up with TRBD2. This CDR3 contains 17 residues. In germline, CDR1 is MDHEN, CDR2 SYDVKM. V was clipped by 1 base and J by 8 bases; unmatched bases: 13. CDR3: CASSLLSSSGHGDEQFF. The DNA for the CDR3 is TGTGCCAGCAGTTTATTAAGTTCTAGCGGGCACGGGGATGAGCAGTTCTTC.

This clonotype was observed a handful of times. The junction and the germline gene differ at one end; a read error may be behind it. This rearrangement joins TRBV6-5 to TRBJ2-3; the D gene is possibly TRBD1 (5 bases). In germline, CDR1 is MNHEY, CDR2 SVGAGI. This CDR3 is 16 amino acids long. The DNA for the CDR3 is TGTGCCAGCAGATACTCGAGGTTCAGGGCATTCGATACGCAGTATTTT. Protein product: CASRYSRFRAFDTQYF.

By proportion, this clonotype is large. Written as DNA, the CDR3 is TGTGCCAGTAGAAACAGATTAAATCAGCCCCAGCATTTT. Protein: CASRNRLNQPQHF. This chain joins TRBV19 and TRBJ1-5, with unresolved D. Germline-derived CDR1 and CDR2 are LNHDA and SQIVND (reference sequence). Trimming took off 6 bases at V and 4 bases at J, with 10 bases between the two ends. This CDR3 has 13 amino acids.

This clonotype is classed as medium-sized. The CDR3 sequence: CSVGASLQGGEQYF. The CDR3, as DNA: TGCAGCGTTGGGGCCAGCCTACAAGGGGGCGAGCAGTACTTC. The J gene is TRBJ2-7, the V gene TRBV29-1, with D perhaps matching TRBD1 (6 bases). This CDR3 region has 14 residues. Trimming pared 4 bases from V and 6 bases from J, leaving 19 bases between. In germline, CDR1 is SQVTM, CDR2 ANQGSEA.

In its sample, this clonotype ranks as large. This chain uses TRBV6-2 or TRBV6-3 with TRBJ1-1, with D unclear. V lost 6 bases to trimming and J lost 1 base, with 3 bases between them. In germline, CDR1 is MNHEY, CDR2 SVGEGT. The CDR3 has 11 residues. CDR3 sequence (DNA): TGTGCCAGCAGGGCGAACACTGAAGCTTTCTTT. This codes for CASRANTEAFF.

This clonotype is large in the sample. V and J are TRBV19 and TRBJ2-1; 9 positions match TRBD2. The germline gives CDR1 LNHDA, CDR2 SQIVND (reference sequence). The CDR3 extends over 15 amino acids. Losses at the gene ends were 1 base for V and 2 bases for J; bases not matched to a gene: 0. In nucleotides, the CDR3 is TGTGCCAGTAGTATAGTAGCGGGGGCCTACAATGAGCAGTTCTTC. Its translation is CASSIVAGAYNEQFF.

In regard to this clonotype: A much larger clone lies one base from this, so it may be a read error. The conserved phenylalanine or tryptophan normally closing the CDR3 is absent here, so this likely arose from a read error. The DNA is left out, because the CDR3 cannot be placed on it with certainty; the CDR3 is given as TCRdb lists it. The V call is TRBV1, the J call TRBJ2-3; TRBD2 is taken as the D call from the table, unchecked against the DNA. TRBV1 corresponds to a pseudogene. Counting both end residues, the CDR3 totals 17 amino acids. This CDR3 reads CTSSQVGSSGPTDTQYL.

This clonotype is medium-sized (0.01 to 0.1%) in the sample. This chain joins TRBV28 and TRBJ2-7; 7 nucleotides line up with TRBD1. Germline CDR1 MDHEN, CDR2 SYDVKM. The CDR3 is made up of 15 amino acids. V gave up 5 bases and J gave up 1 base; unmatched junction bases: 8. This chain's CDR3 is CASSPPRDSSYEQYF. CDR3 nucleotide sequence: TGTGCCAGCAGTCCCCCCCGGGACAGTTCCTACGAGCAGTACTTC.

This clonotype was seen just once. The junction departs from the called germline gene at one end, perhaps through a read error. CDR3 loop: CASSPGAGTETFF. CDR3 nucleotide sequence: TGTGCTAGCAGCCCCGGGGCAGGCACTGAAACTTTCTTT. The chain has TRBV7-7 and TRBJ1-1; perhaps TRBD1 as D (5 bases). This CDR3 has 13 residues. Per the germline V gene, CDR1 is SSHAT and CDR2 is FNYEAQ (reference sequence).

This clonotype is medium-sized. The V call is TRBV27, the J call TRBJ2-7; TRBD1 might be the D (5 bases). Deletions cut 6 bases from V and 0 bases from J, with 12 bases between. This CDR3 region has 14 residues. Germline V CDR1 and CDR2: MNHEY, SMNVEV (reference sequence). The CDR3: CASRDTDSSYEQYF. The CDR3 region has the DNA TGTGCCAGCAGGGATACAGACAGCTCCTACGAGCAGTACTTC.

This clonotype is labeled as medium-sized. This chain links TRBV5-1 with TRBJ2-3, with TRBD2 matching over 12 bases. In germline, CDR1 is SGHRS, CDR2 YFSETQ. The CDR3 runs to 16 residues. Trimming at V came to 0 bases and at J to 6 bases, leaving 5 bases not matched to a gene. CDR3 nucleotides: TGCGCCAGCAGCTTGGGACTAGCGGGGGTCCGGGATACGCAGTATTTT. It yields the protein CASSLGLAGVRDTQYF.

This clonotype counts as hyperexpanded (1% or more). CDR3 sequence: CASSPEDASSYNEQFF. The DNA of the CDR3 is TGCGCCAGCAGCCCGGAGGACGCTAGCTCCTACAATGAGCAGTTCTTC. The V gene is TRBV5-1, the J gene TRBJ2-1, with D possibly TRBD2 on 5 matching bases. V gave up 4 bases and J gave up 0 bases, with 14 bases separating them. The CDR3 has 16 amino acids. The germline V gene encodes CDR1 SGHRS and CDR2 YFSETQ.

This clonotype is judged medium-sized. The CDR3 spells CASSSDLGGIQETQYF. The CDR3 DNA reads as TGTGCCAGCTCGTCAGACTTGGGGGGCATCCAAGAGACCCAGTACTTC. This chain connects TRBV18 to TRBJ2-5, with D perhaps matching TRBD1 or TRBD2 (6 bases each). Trimming took off 6 bases at V and 1 base at J, with 18 bases between the two ends. The CDR3 extends over 16 amino acids. The germline gives CDR1 KGHSH, CDR2 LQKENI.

In this sample, this clonotype is medium-sized. The chain couples TRBV10-3 to TRBJ2-7, with D maybe TRBD2 (6 bases). Germline loops: CDR1 ENHRY, CDR2 SYGVKD. Trimming left V 7 bases short and J 9 bases short, with 16 bases between. This CDR3 has 12 amino acids. The CDR3 here is CAITGPEGAQYF. The DNA of the CDR3 is TGTGCCATCACCGGACCGGAGGGAGCGCAGTACTTC.

By sample share, this clonotype is large (0.1 to 1%). V and J are TRBV6-6 and TRBJ2-7; TRBD1 matches 9 bases. V trimming: 5 bases; J trimming: 4 bases; junction bases outside the gene matches: 6. In germline, CDR1 is MNHNY, CDR2 SVGAGI (reference sequence). The CDR3 extends over 14 amino acids. The chain's CDR3 is CASSADRGWYEQYF. CDR3 DNA sequence: TGTGCCAGCAGTGCGGACAGGGGATGGTACGAGCAGTACTTC.

This clonotype rates as medium-sized (0.01 to 0.1%). The V and J genes are TRBV11-3 and TRBJ2-3; 13 bases map to TRBD2. V trimming: 1 base; J trimming: 6 bases; junction bases outside the gene matches: 10. The CDR3 sequence is 18 residues long. CDR1 and CDR2 from the germline V gene are SGHNT and YENEEA. CDR3 amino acids: CASSLGPRLAGGFDTQYF. Written as DNA, the CDR3 is TGTGCCAGCAGCTTAGGTCCCCGACTAGCGGGGGGTTTCGATACGCAGTATTTT.

This clonotype qualifies as large. The V call is TRBV19, the J call TRBJ2-3; 11 nucleotides line up with TRBD2. The V and J ends lost 5 bases and 6 bases, in that order; junction bases with no gene match: 7. The germline V gene has CDR1 LNHDA and CDR2 SQIVND (reference sequence). This CDR3 comprises 15 residues. DNA for the CDR3: TGTGCCAGTAGTCCTACTAGCGGGGGAGTGGATACGCAGTATTTT. Protein product: CASSPTSGGVDTQYF.

The gene calls are TRBV7-2 and TRBJ2-3; D may be TRBD2 (5 bases). CDR1 is SGHTA, CDR2 FQGNSA, per germline. The germline V and J ends were trimmed by 4 bases and 4 bases, with 15 bases remaining between them. This CDR3 region has 15 residues. This CDR3 is CASSSRGRAPDTQYF. The DNA of the CDR3 is TGTGCCAGCAGCTCCCGAGGGAGAGCGCCAGATACGCAGTATTTT.

Judged by abundance, this clonotype is medium-sized. This chain connects TRBV10-3 to TRBJ2-7; 7 bases are shared with TRBD1. CDR1 is ENHRY and CDR2 is SYGVKD in the germline V gene. The V segment lost 9 bases and the J segment 7 bases; nucleotides outside the gene matches: 9. The length of the CDR3 is 12 residues. In DNA form, the CDR3 reads TGTGCCATGGGACAGTCTTTCTGGGAGCAGTACTTC. Encoded protein: CAMGQSFWEQYF.